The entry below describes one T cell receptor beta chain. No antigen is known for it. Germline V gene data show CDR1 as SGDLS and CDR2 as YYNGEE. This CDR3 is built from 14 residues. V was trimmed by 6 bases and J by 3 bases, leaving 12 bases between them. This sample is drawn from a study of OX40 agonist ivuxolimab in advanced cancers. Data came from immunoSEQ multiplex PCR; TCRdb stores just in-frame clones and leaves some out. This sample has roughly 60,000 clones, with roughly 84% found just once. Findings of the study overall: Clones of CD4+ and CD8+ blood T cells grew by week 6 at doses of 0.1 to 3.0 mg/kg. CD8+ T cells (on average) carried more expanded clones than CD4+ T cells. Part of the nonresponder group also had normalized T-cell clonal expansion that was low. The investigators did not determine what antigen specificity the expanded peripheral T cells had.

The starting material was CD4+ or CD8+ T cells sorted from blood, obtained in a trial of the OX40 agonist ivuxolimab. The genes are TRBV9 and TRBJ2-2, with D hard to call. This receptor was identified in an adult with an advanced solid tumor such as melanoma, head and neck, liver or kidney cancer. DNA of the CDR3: TGTGCCAGCACGACACCAGGACACACCGGGGAGCTGTTTTTT. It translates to CASTTPGHTGELFF.